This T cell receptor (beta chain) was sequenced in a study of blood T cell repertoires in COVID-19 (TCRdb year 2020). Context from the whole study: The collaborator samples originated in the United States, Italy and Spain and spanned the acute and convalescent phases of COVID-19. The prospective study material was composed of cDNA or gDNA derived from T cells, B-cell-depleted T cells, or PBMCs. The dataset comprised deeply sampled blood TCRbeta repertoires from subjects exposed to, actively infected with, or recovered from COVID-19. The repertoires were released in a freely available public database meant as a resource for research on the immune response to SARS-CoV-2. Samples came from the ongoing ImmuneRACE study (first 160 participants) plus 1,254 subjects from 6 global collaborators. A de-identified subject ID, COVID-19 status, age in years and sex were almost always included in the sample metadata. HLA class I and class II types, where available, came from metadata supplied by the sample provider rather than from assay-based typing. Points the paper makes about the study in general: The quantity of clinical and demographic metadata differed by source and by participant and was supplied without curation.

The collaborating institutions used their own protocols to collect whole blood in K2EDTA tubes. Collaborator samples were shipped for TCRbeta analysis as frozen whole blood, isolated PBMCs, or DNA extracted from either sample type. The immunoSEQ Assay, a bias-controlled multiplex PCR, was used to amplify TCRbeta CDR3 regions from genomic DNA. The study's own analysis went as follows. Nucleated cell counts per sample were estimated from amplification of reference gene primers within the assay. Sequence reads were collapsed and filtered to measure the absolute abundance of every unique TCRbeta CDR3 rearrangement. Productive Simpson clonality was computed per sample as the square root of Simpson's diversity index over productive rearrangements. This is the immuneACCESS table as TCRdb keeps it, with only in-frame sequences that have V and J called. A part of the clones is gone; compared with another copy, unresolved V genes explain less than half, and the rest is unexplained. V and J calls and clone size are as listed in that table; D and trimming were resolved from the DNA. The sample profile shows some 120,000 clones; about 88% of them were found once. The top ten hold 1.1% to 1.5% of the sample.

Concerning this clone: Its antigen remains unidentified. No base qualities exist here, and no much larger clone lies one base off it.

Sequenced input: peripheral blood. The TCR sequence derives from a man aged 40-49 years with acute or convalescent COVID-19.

CDR3 sequence: CASSLAQGRTPLHF. The bases are TGTGCCAGCAGCTTAGCACAGGGACGGACACCCCTCCACTTT. The chain uses TRBV7-6 and TRBJ1-6, and possibly TRBD1, on 6 matching bases. Spanning cysteine to phenylalanine, the CDR3 consists of 14 amino acids. Just the 42-base CDR3 DNA is kept, in frame starting at base 1. Trimming at the junction amounts to 0 bases on V and 11 bases on J, and the germline ends lie 11 bases apart. CDR1 is given as SGHVS and CDR2 as FNYEAQ, both from the germline V gene.